The clone carrying this T cell receptor beta chain showed up just a few times. Its matching antigen is unknown. The authors prepared the TCRbeta library with unique molecular identifiers. One entry per CDR3 protein results from TCRdb running MiXCR on the PCR reads. The sample records about 870,000 distinct CDR3 sequences, around 17% being singletons. The V gene's germline CDR1 is DFQATT and CDR2 SNEGSKA (reference sequence). CDR3 length: 15 amino acids. Germline trimming cut 5 bases from V and 7 bases from J; bases unmatched to any gene: 13. These data are taken from a study of T-cell reconstitution after alpha-beta-depleted transplantation in children. Study-wide results and caveats: Diversity and T-cell counts at one year after transplant derived mostly from new T cells.

This chain links TRBV20-1 with TRBJ2-3, with 9 bases identical to TRBD1. The sequencing here drew on PBMCs, mostly from graft donor cells, taken 360 days after TCRalphabeta/CD19-depleted stem cell transplant. The receptor was isolated from a male patient younger than 18 who had a stem cell transplant for acute lymphoblastic leukemia, so the T cells may come from the graft donor. CDR3 residues: CSARARDRELHTQYF. DNA of the CDR3: TGCAGTGCTCGGGCCCGGGACAGGGAGCTCCATACGCAGTATTTT.